Below are 13 T cell receptor beta chains sequenced from a single sample in a study of blood T cell repertoires in COVID-19 (dated by TCRdb to the early 2020s). Preparation of the library involved the immunoSEQ multiplex PCR assay. The immuneACCESS repertoire file appears here via TCRdb, limited to in-frame rearrangements. These files lack a portion of the clones; in checked studies, under half of the deficit traces to unresolved V genes, and the cause of the others is not known. The table for this sample lists approximately 53,000 clones; roughly nine tenths of them were counted only once. Roughly a quarter of the sample goes to the ten largest clones. Sequencing was done on a sample of peripheral blood. All receptors come from a human donor in a cohort sampled during active COVID-19.

This chain uses TRBV4-3 with TRBJ2-3; 7 bases are shared with TRBD2. The V segment lost 0 bases and the J segment 2 bases; nucleotides outside the gene matches: 5. In germline, CDR1 is LGHNA, CDR2 YSLEER. CDR3 length: 16 amino acids. The CDR3 protein is CASSQDGGGPTDTQYF. The DNA of the CDR3 is TGCGCCAGCAGCCAAGACGGGGGAGGGCCCACAGATACGCAGTATTTT.

The V call is TRBV11-3, the J call TRBJ2-2; D is uncertain. Germline CDR1 is SGHNT and CDR2 is YENEEA. The CDR3 is made up of 14 amino acids. Deletions cut 5 bases from V and 3 bases from J, with 10 bases between. The CDR3: CASSPFPDTGELFF. The CDR3 coding sequence is TGTGCCAGCAGCCCGTTTCCCGACACCGGGGAGCTGTTTTTT.

The chain joins TRBV27 to TRBJ2-7; 7 bases align to TRBD1. The V and J ends lost 3 bases and 7 bases, in that order; junction bases with no gene match: 9. The length of the CDR3 is 14 residues. The V gene's germline CDR1 is MNHEY and CDR2 SMNVEV (reference sequence). The chain's CDR3 is CASSLADRVREQYF. In DNA form, the CDR3 reads TGTGCCAGCAGTTTGGCCGACAGGGTGAGAGAGCAGTACTTC.

The chain combines TRBV11-3 with TRBJ2-3; D is uncertain. Germline lookup yields CDR1 SGHNT and CDR2 YENEEA. The ends were cut back, 4 bases at V and 5 bases at J, with 13 bases in the middle. The CDR3 sequence is 14 residues long. The CDR3 sequence: CASSSSTWLDTQYF. The CDR3 DNA is TGTGCCAGCAGCTCATCGACTTGGCTAGATACGCAGTATTTT.

This sequence joins TRBV6-2 or TRBV6-3 and TRBJ1-1; tentative D call: TRBD1 (5 bases). The V gene lost 4 bases and the J gene lost 0 bases, with 12 bases spanning the gap. The V gene's germline CDR1 is MNHEY and CDR2 SVGEGT. The CDR3 totals 15 residues. The CDR3 loop is CASSSPATVNTEAFF. DNA for the CDR3: TGTGCCAGCAGTTCCCCAGCGACAGTGAACACTGAAGCTTTCTTT.

The chain carries TRBV5-1 and TRBJ2-1; no clear D. CDR1 is SGHRS and CDR2 is YFSETQ in the germline V gene. The CDR3 runs to 12 residues. V lost 0 bases and J 8 bases, leaving 6 bases between the germline ends. CDR3 nucleotides: TGCGCCAGCAGCTTGGTACTTGATGAGCAGTTCTTC. It specifies CASSLVLDEQFF.

The chain joins TRBV5-8 to TRBJ2-1; 10 bases fit TRBD2. CDR3 length: 17 amino acids. Unmatched junction bases numbered 12, after V lost 2 bases and J lost 7 bases. Looked up from germline, CDR1 is SGHTS and CDR2 is YDEGEE. CDR3 residues: CASSFQGSGRSGNEQFF. The CDR3 DNA reads TGTGCCAGCAGCTTTCAGGGTAGCGGGAGGAGTGGAAATGAGCAGTTCTTC.

V and J are TRBV19 and TRBJ2-7; 10 bases line up with TRBD1. The V gene's germline CDR1 is LNHDA and CDR2 SQIVND (reference sequence). The CDR3 is made up of 13 amino acids. Germline trimming cut 5 bases from V and 5 bases from J; bases unmatched to any gene: 3. In nucleotides, the CDR3 is TGTGCCAGTAGTCCCGGGACAGGGGACGAGCAGTACTTC. Its translation: CASSPGTGDEQYF.

This chain joins TRBV4-2 and TRBJ1-1, with 10 positions matching TRBD1. From germline, CDR1 is LGHNA and CDR2 YNFKEQ. The CDR3 covers 17 residues. V trimming: 1 base; J trimming: 1 base; junction bases outside the gene matches: 6. The CDR3 is CASSQGKTGGANTEAFF. CDR3 DNA sequence: TGTGCCAGCAGCCAAGGCAAGACAGGGGGCGCGAACACTGAAGCTTTCTTT.

The chain couples TRBV4-1 to TRBJ2-5, with TRBD1 matching over 8 bases. This CDR3 region has 16 residues. Germline CDR1 and CDR2: MGHRA and YSYEKL. Trimming at V came to 1 base and at J to 4 bases, leaving 8 bases not matched to a gene. CDR3 sequence reads: CASSQGTGGGLETQYF. The CDR3 nucleotides are TGCGCCAGCAGCCAAGGAACAGGGGGAGGATTAGAGACCCAGTACTTC.

This chain links TRBV7-9 with TRBJ2-5; tentatively, D is TRBD1 (6 bases). Germline values: CDR1 SEHNR, CDR2 FQNEAQ (reference sequence). V lost 10 bases, J lost 5 bases, and 20 bases lay in between. This CDR3 has 14 amino acids. The CDR3 region has the DNA TGTGCCACCTCCCGGGTTTCCCAGGGGGAGACCCAGTACTTC. This translates into CATSRVSQGETQYF.

The CDR3 DNA follows: TGTGCCAGCAGCTCCCTCACCGTCCGGGTGGATGAGCAGTTCTTC. The encoded protein is CASSSLTVRVDEQFF. The gene calls are TRBV11-1 and TRBJ2-1; no reliable D call. The CDR3 extends over 15 amino acids. Trimming took off 4 bases at V and 8 bases at J, with 18 bases between the two ends. The germline gives CDR1 SGHAT, CDR2 FQDESV (reference sequence).

CDR3 sequence (DNA): TGTGCCACCAGTGAACCGACAGGGTCCGCAGATACGCAGTATTTT. The encoded protein is CATSEPTGSADTQYF. The chain uses TRBV24-1 and TRBJ2-3; 7 bases align to TRBD1. CDR3 length equals 15 residues. V lost 4 bases, J lost 4 bases, and 7 bases stayed unmatched. Germline V gene lookup returns CDR1 KGHDR and CDR2 SFDVKD.